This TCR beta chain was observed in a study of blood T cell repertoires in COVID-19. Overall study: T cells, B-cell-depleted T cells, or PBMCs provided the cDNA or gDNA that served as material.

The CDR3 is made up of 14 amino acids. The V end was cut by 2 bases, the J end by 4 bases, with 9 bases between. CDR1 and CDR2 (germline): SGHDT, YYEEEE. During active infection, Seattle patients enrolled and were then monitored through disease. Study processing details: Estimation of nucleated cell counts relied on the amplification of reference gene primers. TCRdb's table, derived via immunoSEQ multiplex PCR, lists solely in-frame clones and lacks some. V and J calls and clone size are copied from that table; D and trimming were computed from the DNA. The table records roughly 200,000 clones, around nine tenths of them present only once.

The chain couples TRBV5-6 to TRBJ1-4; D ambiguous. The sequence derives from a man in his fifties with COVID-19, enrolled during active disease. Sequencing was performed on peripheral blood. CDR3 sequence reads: CASSFQGLNEKLFF. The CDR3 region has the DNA TGTGCCAGCAGCTTCCAAGGACTTAATGAAAAACTGTTTTTT.